This T cell receptor beta chain was profiled in a study of cytomegalovirus exposure and HLA in healthy donors. On the study more broadly: The 95 to 150 validation repertoires used the same platform as the 666 first-cohort repertoires, a later analysis reported.

With 0 bases removed from V and 5 bases from J, the gap between germline ends came to 16 bases. The V gene's germline CDR1 is MNHEY and CDR2 SVGAGI. CDR3 length: 16 residues. Study-wide points: CMV antigen specificity was confirmed in vitro for a few CMV-associated chains. Diagnosis of cytomegalovirus status made by the classifier reportedly showed high specificity and sensitivity.

Profiling relied on immunoSEQ multiplex PCR, and the TCRdb table lists in-frame clones only, not all of them. The profile shows 97,000 or so clones, approximately 94% of them singletons. Comments on this clone: Its antigen is as yet unknown.

The donors were in the roughly 110-subject validation cohort; that cohort was separate from the roughly 700-subject first cohort. The chain is built from TRBV6-5 and TRBJ1-2; tentatively, D is TRBD1 (5 bases). This clonotype was sampled from a woman aged 18-35 years in good health and CMV-seronegative. Sequencing was performed on PBMCs. The CDR3 DNA sequence: TGTGCCAGCAGTTACTCGGGGGGTAGGGTCGAATATGGCTACACCTTC. This sequence encodes CASSYSGGRVEYGYTF.